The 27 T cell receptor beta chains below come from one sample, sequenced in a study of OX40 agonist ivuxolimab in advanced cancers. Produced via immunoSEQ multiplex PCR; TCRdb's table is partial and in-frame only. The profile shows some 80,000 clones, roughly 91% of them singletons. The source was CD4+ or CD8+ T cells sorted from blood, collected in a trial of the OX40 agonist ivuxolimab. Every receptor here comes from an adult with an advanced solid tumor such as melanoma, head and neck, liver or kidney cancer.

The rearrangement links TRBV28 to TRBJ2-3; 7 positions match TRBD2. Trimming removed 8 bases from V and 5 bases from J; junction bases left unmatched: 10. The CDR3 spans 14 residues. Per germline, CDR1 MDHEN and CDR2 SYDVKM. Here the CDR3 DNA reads TGTGCCAGCCGGCAGCGGGACCCGCGAGATACGCAGTATTTT. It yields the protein CASRQRDPRDTQYF.

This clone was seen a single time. CDR3 loop: CASSQTDTFYGYTF. The CDR3 DNA is TGTGCCAGCAGCCAGACGGACACGTTCTATGGCTACACCTTC. The J gene is TRBJ1-2, the V gene TRBV7-6; D is possibly TRBD1 (5 bases). The CDR3 runs to 14 residues. Trimming shortened V by 5 bases and J by 4 bases, and 14 bases separated the two germline ends. CDR1 and CDR2 (germline): SGHVS, FNYEAQ.

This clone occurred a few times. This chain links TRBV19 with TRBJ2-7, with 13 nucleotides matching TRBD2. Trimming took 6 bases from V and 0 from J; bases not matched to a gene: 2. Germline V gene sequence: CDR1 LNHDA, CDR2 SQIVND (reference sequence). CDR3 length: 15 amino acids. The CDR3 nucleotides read TGTGCCAGTAGGACTAGCGGGGGGACCTCCTACGAGCAGTACTTC. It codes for CASRTSGGTSYEQYF. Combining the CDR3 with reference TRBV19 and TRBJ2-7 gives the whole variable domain DGGITQSPKYLFRKEGQNVTLSCEQNLNHDAMYWYRQDPGQGLRLIYYSQIVNDFQKGDIAEGYSVSREKKESFPLTVTSAQKNPTAFYLCASRTSGGTSYEQYFGPGTRLTVT.

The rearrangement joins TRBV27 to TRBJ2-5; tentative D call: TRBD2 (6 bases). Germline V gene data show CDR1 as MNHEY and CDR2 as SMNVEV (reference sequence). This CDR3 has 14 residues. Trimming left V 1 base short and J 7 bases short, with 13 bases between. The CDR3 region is CASSLLASEGTQYF. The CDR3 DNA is TGTGCCAGCAGTTTATTGGCTAGCGAGGGGACCCAGTACTTC.

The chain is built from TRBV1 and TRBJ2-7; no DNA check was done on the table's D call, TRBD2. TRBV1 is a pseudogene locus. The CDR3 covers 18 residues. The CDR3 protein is CTSSQDGTSGGAEYEQYV. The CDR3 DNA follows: TGCACCAGCAGCCAAGATGGGACTAGCGGGGGGGCCGAGTACGAGCAGTACGTC.

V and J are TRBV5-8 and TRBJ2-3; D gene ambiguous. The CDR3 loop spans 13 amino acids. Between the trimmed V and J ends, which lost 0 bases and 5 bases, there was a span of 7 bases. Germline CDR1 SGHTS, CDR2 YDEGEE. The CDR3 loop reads CASSLEGIDTQYF. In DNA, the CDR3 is TGTGCCAGCAGCTTGGAGGGAATAGATACGCAGTATTTT.

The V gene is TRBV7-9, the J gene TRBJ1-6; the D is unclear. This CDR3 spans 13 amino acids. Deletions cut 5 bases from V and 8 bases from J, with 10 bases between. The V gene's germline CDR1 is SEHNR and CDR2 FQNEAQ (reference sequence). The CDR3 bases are TGTGCCAGCAGCGCTCTCAGTGATTCACCCCTCCACTTT. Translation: CASSALSDSPLHF.

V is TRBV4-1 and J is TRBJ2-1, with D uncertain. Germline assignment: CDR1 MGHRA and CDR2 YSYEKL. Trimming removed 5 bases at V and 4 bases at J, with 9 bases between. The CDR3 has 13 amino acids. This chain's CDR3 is CASSSRLYNEQFF. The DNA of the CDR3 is TGCGCCAGCAGCTCCCGACTGTACAATGAGCAGTTCTTC.

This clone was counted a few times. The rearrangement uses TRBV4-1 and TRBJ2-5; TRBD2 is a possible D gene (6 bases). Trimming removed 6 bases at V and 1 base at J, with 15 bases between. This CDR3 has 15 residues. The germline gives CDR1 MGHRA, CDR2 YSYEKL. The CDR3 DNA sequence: TGCGCCAGCAGTACCCTTGGCGGGGTCCAAGAGACCCAGTACTTC. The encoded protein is CASSTLGGVQETQYF.

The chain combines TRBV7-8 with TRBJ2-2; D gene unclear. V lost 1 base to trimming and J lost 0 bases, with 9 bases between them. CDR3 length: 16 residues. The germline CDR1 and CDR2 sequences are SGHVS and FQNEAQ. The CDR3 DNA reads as TGTGCCAGCAGCTTAGTTCTGAACGCGAACACCGGGGAGCTGTTTTTT. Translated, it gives CASSLVLNANTGELFF.

The CDR3 nucleotides are TGTGCCAGCAGTTTATTATCCAGGGACGGGGGCACTGAAGCTTTCTTT. Encoded protein: CASSLLSRDGGTEAFF. The chain carries TRBV27 and TRBJ1-1; a possible D gene is TRBD1 (5 bases). The CDR3 consists of 16 residues. V was clipped by 1 base and J by 4 bases, with 16 bases between them. CDR1 is MNHEY and CDR2 is SMNVEV in the germline V gene (reference sequence).

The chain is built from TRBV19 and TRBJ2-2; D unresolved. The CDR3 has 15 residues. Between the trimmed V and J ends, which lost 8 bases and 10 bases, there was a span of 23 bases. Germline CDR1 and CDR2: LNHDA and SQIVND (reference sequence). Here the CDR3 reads CASFPKVPFRLELFF. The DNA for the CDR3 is TGTGCCAGTTTCCCCAAAGTCCCTTTCAGATTGGAGCTGTTTTTT.

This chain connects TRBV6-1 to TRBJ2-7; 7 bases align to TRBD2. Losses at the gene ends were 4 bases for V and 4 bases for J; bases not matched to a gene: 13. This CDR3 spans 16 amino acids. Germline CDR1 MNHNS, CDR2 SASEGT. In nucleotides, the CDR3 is TGTGCCAGCAGTGGGGGGGGATCGGGGCTGGTATACGAGCAGTACTTC. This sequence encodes CASSGGGSGLVYEQYF.

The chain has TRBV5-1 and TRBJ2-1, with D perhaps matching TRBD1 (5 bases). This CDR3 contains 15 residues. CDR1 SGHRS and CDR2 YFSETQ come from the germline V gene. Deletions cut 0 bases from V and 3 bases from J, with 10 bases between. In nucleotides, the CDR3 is TGCGCCAGCAGCTTGGGACAGCCTCTCTACAATGAGCAGTTCTTC. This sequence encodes CASSLGQPLYNEQFF.

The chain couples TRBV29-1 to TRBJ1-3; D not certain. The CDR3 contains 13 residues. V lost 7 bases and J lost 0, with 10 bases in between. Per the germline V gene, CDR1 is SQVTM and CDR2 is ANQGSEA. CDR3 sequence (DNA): TGCAGCGCAGGCTCCAGCTCTGGAAACACCATATATTTT. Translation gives CSAGSSSGNTIYF.

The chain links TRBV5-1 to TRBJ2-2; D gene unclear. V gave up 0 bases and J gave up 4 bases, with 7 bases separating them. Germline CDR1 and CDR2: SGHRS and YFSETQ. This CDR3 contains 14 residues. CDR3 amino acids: CASSLGQPTGELFF. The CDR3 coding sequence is TGCGCCAGCAGCTTGGGACAACCCACCGGGGAGCTGTTTTTT.

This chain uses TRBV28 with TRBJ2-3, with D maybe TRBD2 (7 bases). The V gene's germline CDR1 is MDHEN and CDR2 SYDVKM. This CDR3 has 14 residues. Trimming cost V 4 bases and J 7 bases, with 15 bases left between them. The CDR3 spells CASSSGGGGNTQYF. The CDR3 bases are TGTGCCAGCAGTTCGGGCGGGGGCGGTAATACGCAGTATTTT.

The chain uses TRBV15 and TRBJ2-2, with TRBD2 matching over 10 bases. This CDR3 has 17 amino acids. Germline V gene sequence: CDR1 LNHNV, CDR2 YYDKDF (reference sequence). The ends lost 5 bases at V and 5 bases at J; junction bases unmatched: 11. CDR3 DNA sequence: TGTGCCACCAGCTCCCCAAGCGGGGGGGCCCGAACCGGGGAGCTGTTTTTT. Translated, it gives CATSSPSGGARTGELFF.

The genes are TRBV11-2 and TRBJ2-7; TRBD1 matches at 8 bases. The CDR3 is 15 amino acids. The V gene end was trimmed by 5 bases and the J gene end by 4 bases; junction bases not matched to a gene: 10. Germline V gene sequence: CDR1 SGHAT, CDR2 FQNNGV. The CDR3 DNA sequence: TGTGCCAGCAGCGACGCCCCAGGGGGCCGGTACGAGCAGTACTTC. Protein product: CASSDAPGGRYEQYF.

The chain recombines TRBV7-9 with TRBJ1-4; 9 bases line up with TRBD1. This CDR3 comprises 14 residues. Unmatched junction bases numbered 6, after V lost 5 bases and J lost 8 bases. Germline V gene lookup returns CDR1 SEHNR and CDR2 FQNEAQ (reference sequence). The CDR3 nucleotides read TGTGCCAGCAGCCCAGGACAGGGGAGGGAAAAACTGTTTTTT. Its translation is CASSPGQGREKLFF.

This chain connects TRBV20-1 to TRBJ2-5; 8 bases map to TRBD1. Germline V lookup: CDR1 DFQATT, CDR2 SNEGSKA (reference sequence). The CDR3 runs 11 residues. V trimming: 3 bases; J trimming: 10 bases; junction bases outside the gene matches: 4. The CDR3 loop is CSASRGQGQYF. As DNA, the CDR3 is TGCAGTGCTAGCCGTGGACAGGGCCAGTACTTC.

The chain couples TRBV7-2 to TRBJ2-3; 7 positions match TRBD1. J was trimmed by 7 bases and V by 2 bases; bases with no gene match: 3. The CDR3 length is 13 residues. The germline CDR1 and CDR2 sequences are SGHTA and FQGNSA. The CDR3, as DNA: TGTGCCAGCAGCTTATGGGACAGCAATACGCAGTATTTT. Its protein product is CASSLWDSNTQYF.

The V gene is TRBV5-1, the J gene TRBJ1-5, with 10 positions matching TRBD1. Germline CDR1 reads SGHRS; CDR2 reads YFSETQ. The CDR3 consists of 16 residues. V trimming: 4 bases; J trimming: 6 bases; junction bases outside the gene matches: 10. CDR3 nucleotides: TGCGCCAGCAGCGTAGGATTGACAGGGGGCCGTCAGCCCCAGCATTTT. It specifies CASSVGLTGGRQPQHF.

CDR3 sequence reads: CASSIGRGQGNTIYF. CDR3 nucleotides: TGTGCCAGTAGTATAGGGAGGGGGCAGGGAAACACCATATATTTT. The V and J genes are TRBV19 and TRBJ1-3; 7 bases map to TRBD1. The germline V gene has CDR1 LNHDA and CDR2 SQIVND (reference sequence). V dropped 1 base and J dropped 4; count of bases not matched to a gene: 4. This CDR3 is 15 amino acids long.

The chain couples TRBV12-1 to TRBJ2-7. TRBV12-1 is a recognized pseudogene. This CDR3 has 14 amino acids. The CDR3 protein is CASSARGQPSEQYV. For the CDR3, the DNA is TGTGCCAGCAGCGCCCGGGGCCAGCCCAGCGAGCAGTACGTC.

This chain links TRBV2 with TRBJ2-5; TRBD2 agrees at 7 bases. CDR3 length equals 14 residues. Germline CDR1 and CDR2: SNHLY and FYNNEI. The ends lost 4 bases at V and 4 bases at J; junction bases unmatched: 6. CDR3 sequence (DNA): TGTGCCAGCAGTGCCAGCGGGATTGGAGAGACCCAGTACTTC. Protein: CASSASGIGETQYF.

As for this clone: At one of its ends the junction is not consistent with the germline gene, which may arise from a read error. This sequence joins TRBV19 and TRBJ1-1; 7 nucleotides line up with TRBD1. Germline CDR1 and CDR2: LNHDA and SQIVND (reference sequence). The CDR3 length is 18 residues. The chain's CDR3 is CASSIEKGARTVNAEAFF. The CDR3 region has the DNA TGTGCCAGTAGTATCGAGAAGGGGGCCAGAACGGTGAACGCTGAAGCTTTCTTT.